This TCR beta chain derives from a study of regulatory T cells in long-lasting Graves disease. Researchers made TCR beta libraries by using iRepertoire HTBI primers and running Arm-PCR on CDR3 regions. MiXCR, run by TCRdb on the multiplex PCR reads, gives a single entry per CDR3 protein. The sample lists about 560,000 distinct CDR3 sequences; 15% to 20% were seen once. Trimming took 1 base from V and 0 from J; bases not matched to a gene: 8. Germline V lookup: CDR1 PRHDT, CDR2 FYEKMQ (reference sequence). The CDR3 is 17 amino acids. This clonotype was picked up a small number of times. Time point meaning: newly diagnosed GD, antithyroid drugs for less than 3 months. Construction of the TCR library relied on RNA isolated from PBMCs. These data are also associated with another study on T cells in Graves' hyperthyroidism and ophthalmopathy.

This receptor was identified in a man in his late teens or twenties with Graves disease. Sequencing used peripheral blood mononuclear cells (PBMCs), obtained at new diagnosis, from a patient treated with antithyroid drugs. This chain connects TRBV13 to TRBJ2-7, with TRBD2 matching 8 bases. CDR3 DNA: TGTGCCAGCAGCTTAGTCCCCTGGCTAGCGGGCTCCTACGAGCAGTACTTC. Amino acid sequence: CASSLVPWLAGSYEQYF.